The rows below give T cell receptor beta chains drawn from one sample of a study of T cells in Graves' hyperthyroidism and ophthalmopathy. TCRdb re-derived calls from the multiplex PCR reads in MiXCR, one entry per CDR3 protein. This repertoire shows over 450,000 distinct CDR3 sequences, roughly 15% found once; its top ten account for approximately 15%. Sequenced input: blood. The receptors were gathered from a woman aged 18 to 35 with Graves' ophthalmopathy. CDR3s include the opening cysteine and the closing phenylalanine or tryptophan. The D gene is left open where the match is weak. Not every row has a clone size; where given, it reads once, few, many or a size class.

clone_size: many; j_call: TRBJ1-2; v_call: TRBV3-1; d_call: -; cdr3_nt: TGTGCCAGCAGCCAAGAAAATAACTATGGCTACACCTTC; cdr3_aa: CASSQENNYGYTF
clone_size: few; j_call: TRBJ2-1; v_call: TRBV20-1; d_call: -; cdr3_nt: TGCAGTGCTGAGGGGGATGAGCAGTTCTTC; cdr3_aa: CSAEGDEQFF
clone_size: many; j_call: TRBJ1-1; v_call: TRBV20-1; d_call: -; cdr3_nt: TGCAGTGCCACGGGGGGATCGAACACTGAAGCTTTCTTT; cdr3_aa: CSATGGSNTEAFF
clone_size: few; j_call: TRBJ2-4; v_call: TRBV6-1; d_call: TRBD2; cdr3_nt: TGTGCCAGCAGTGAAAGTATGGGACTAGCCGCTCCCGTAGCCAAAAACATTCAGTACTTC; cdr3_aa: CASSESMGLAAPVAKNIQYF
clone_size: -; j_call: TRBJ1-2; v_call: TRBV6-1; d_call: -; cdr3_nt: TGTGCCAGCAGCCTCAGTCCGGGAGTACTTGATGGCTACACCTTC; cdr3_aa: CASSLSPGVLDGYTF
clone_size: -; j_call: TRBJ2-7; v_call: TRBV12-3/TRBV12-4; d_call: TRBD2; cdr3_nt: TGTGCCAGCAGTTTAGAACGGGGGGGCGAGCAGTACTTC; cdr3_aa: CASSLERGGEQYF
clone_size: -; j_call: TRBJ1-2; v_call: TRBV15; d_call: -; cdr3_nt: TGTGCCACCAGCAGAGAAGCCTATGGCTACACCTTC; cdr3_aa: CATSREAYGYTF
clone_size: few; j_call: TRBJ2-3; v_call: TRBV6-2/TRBV6-3; d_call: TRBD1; cdr3_nt: TGTGCCAGCAGAAAGGGACAGACCCCTGTGGATACGCAGTATTTT; cdr3_aa: CASRKGQTPVDTQYF
clone_size: -; j_call: TRBJ2-3; v_call: TRBV7-2; d_call: TRBD2; cdr3_nt: TGTGCCAGCAGCATAACCACCGGGACTAGCGGGGCCTTTACGCAGTATTTT; cdr3_aa: CASSITTGTSGAFTQYF
clone_size: many; j_call: TRBJ1-1; v_call: TRBV13; d_call: -; cdr3_nt: TGTGCCAGCAGCGCTCAGGGCGACACTGAAGCTTTCTTT; cdr3_aa: CASSAQGDTEAFF
clone_size: many; j_call: TRBJ2-3; v_call: TRBV2; d_call: -; cdr3_nt: TGTGCCAGCAGTGAAGTGGGGGGGCGGACAGATACGCAGTATTTT; cdr3_aa: CASSEVGGRTDTQYF
clone_size: many; j_call: TRBJ1-2; v_call: TRBV7-9; d_call: -; cdr3_nt: TGTGCCAGCAGCCACCTAGGGGGATATGGCTACACCTTC; cdr3_aa: CASSHLGGYGYTF
clone_size: many; j_call: TRBJ1-1; v_call: TRBV2; d_call: TRBD1; cdr3_nt: TGTGCCAGCAGAGGGGACAGGGTGAACACTGAAGCTTTCTTT; cdr3_aa: CASRGDRVNTEAFF
clone_size: many; j_call: TRBJ2-1; v_call: TRBV28; d_call: TRBD2; cdr3_nt: TGTGCCAGCAGTTTATGGGGACTAGCGGGTAGCTCCTACAATGAGCAGTTCTTC; cdr3_aa: CASSLWGLAGSSYNEQFF
clone_size: few; j_call: TRBJ1-5; v_call: TRBV7-2; d_call: -; cdr3_nt: TGTGCCAGCAGCCTAGAAGGGACAAGCAATCAGCCCCAGCATTTT; cdr3_aa: CASSLEGTSNQPQHF
clone_size: -; j_call: TRBJ2-1; v_call: TRBV13; d_call: -; cdr3_nt: TGTGCCAGCAGCGGCGGTGGGGGGACCAGCTCCTACAATGAGCAGTTCTTC; cdr3_aa: CASSGGGGTSSYNEQFF
clone_size: many; j_call: TRBJ1-1; v_call: TRBV30; d_call: TRBD1; cdr3_nt: TGTGCCTGGGCCAGGACAGGGAGCACTGAAGCTTTCTTT; cdr3_aa: CAWARTGSTEAFF
clone_size: -; j_call: TRBJ1-1; v_call: TRBV7-2; d_call: TRBD1; cdr3_nt: TGTGCCAGCAGCCGGACAGGTTCCAATTCGGGGACCGGGGAGCTGAACACTGAAGCTTTCTTT; cdr3_aa: CASSRTGSNSGTGELNTEAFF
clone_size: -; j_call: TRBJ2-5; v_call: TRBV6-1; d_call: -; cdr3_nt: TGTGCCAGCACATCCCACCTCGGGGGCCAAGAGACCCAGTACTTC; cdr3_aa: CASTSHLGGQETQYF
clone_size: -; j_call: TRBJ2-7; v_call: TRBV19; d_call: -; cdr3_nt: TGTGCCAGTAGGGGCCCGAATGAATACGAGCAGTACTTC; cdr3_aa: CASRGPNEYEQYF
clone_size: -; j_call: TRBJ1-1; v_call: TRBV15; d_call: -; cdr3_nt: TGTGCCACCAGCCCGACACAGAACACTGAAGCTTTCTTT; cdr3_aa: CATSPTQNTEAFF
clone_size: many; j_call: TRBJ1-5; v_call: TRBV11-2; d_call: -; cdr3_nt: TGTGCCAGCAGCTTAGACGGGGACCGAAATCAGCCCCAGCATTTT; cdr3_aa: CASSLDGDRNQPQHF
clone_size: many; j_call: TRBJ2-1; v_call: TRBV5-1; d_call: -; cdr3_nt: TGCGCCAGCACCAAGGCAGGGGGGGGTCACGATGAGCAGTTCTTC; cdr3_aa: CASTKAGGGHDEQFF